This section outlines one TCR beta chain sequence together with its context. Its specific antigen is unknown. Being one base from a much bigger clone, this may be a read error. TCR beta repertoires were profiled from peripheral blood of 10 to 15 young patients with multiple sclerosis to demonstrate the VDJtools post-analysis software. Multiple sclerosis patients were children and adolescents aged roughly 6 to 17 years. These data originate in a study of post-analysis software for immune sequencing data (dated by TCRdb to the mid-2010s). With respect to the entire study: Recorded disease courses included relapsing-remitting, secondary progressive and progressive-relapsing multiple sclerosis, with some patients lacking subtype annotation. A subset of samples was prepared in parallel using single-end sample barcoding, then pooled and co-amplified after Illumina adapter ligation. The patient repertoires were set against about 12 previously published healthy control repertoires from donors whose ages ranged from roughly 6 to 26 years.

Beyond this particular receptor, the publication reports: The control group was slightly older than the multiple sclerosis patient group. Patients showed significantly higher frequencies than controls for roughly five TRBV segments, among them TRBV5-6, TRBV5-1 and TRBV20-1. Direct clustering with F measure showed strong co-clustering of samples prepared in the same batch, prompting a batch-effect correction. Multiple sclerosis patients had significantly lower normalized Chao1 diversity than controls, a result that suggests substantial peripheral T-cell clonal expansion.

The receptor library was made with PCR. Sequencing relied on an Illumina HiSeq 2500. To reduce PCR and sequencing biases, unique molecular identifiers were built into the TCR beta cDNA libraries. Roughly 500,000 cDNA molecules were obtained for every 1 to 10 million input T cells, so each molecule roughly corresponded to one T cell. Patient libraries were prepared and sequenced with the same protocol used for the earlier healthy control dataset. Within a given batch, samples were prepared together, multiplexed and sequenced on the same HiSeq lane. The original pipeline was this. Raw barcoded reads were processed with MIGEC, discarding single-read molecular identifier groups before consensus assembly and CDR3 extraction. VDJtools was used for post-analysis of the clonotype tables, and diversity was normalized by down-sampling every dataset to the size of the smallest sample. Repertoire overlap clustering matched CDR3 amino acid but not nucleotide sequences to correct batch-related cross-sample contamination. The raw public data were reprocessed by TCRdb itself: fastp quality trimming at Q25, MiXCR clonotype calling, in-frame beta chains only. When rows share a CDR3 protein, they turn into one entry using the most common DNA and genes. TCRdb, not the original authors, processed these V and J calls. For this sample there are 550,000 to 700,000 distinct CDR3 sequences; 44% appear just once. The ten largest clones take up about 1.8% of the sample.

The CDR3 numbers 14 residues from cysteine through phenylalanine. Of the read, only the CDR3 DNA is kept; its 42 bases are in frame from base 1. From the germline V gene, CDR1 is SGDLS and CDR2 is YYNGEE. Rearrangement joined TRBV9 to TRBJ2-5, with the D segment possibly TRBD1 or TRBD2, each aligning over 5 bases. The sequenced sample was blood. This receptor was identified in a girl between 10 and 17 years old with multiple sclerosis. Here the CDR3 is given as CASSPGTSQETPYF. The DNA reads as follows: TGTGCCAGCAGCCCCGGGACCAGCCAAGAGACCCCGTACTTC.